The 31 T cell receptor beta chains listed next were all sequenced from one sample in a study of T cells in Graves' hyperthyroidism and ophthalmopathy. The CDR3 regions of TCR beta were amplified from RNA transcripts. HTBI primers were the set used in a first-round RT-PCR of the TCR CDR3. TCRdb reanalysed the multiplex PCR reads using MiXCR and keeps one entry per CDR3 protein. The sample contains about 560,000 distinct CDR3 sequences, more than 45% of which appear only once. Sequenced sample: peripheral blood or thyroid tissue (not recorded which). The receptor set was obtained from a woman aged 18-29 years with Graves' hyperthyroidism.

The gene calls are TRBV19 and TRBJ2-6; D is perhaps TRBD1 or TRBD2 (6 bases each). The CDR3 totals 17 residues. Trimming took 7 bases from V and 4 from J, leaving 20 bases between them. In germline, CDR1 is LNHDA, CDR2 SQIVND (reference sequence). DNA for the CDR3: TGTGCCAGTACCCCGGACAGTAGTCTAGCGGGGGCCAACGTCCTGACTTTC. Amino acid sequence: CASTPDSSLAGANVLTF.

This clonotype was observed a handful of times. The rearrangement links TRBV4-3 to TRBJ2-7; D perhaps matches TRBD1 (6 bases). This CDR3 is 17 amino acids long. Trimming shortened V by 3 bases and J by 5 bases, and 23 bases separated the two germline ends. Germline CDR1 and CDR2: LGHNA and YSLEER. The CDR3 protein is CASSHALRDTVRDEQYF. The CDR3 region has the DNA TGCGCCAGCAGCCATGCACTCCGGGACACCGTCCGTGACGAGCAGTACTTC.

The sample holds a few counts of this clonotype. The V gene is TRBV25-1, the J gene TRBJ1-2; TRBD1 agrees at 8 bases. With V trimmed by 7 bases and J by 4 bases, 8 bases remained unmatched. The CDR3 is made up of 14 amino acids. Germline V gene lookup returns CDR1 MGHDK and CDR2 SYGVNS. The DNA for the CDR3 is TGTGCCAGCAAACCGGACAGGGTCCCCTATGGCTACACCTTC. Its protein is CASKPDRVPYGYTF.

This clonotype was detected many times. The CDR3 is CASSQGGGGETQYF. In DNA form, the CDR3 reads TGCGCCAGCAGCCAAGGGGGAGGAGGAGAGACCCAGTACTTC. This sequence joins TRBV4-1 and TRBJ2-5, with a weak D call TRBD2 (6 bases). The CDR3 loop spans 14 amino acids. Germline V CDR1 and CDR2: MGHRA, YSYEKL. Deletions cut 1 base from V and 4 bases from J, with 10 bases between.

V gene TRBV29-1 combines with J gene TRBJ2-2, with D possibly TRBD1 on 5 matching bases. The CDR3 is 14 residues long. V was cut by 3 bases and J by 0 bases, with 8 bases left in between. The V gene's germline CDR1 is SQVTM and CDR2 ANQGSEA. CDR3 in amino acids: CSVEARANTGELFF. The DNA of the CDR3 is TGCAGCGTTGAGGCCAGGGCGAACACCGGGGAGCTGTTTTTT.

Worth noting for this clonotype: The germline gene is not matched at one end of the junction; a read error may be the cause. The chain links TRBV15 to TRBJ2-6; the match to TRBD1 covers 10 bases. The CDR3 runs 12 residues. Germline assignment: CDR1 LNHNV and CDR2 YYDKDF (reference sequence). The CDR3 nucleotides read TGTGCCACCGGGACAGGGGCTAACGTCCTGACTTTC. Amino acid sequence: CATGTGANVLTF.

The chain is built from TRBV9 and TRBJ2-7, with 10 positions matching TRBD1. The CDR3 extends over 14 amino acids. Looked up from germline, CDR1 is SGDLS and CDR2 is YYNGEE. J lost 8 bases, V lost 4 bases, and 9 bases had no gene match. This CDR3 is CASSLWGQGPQQYF. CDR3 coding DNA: TGTGCCAGCAGCCTCTGGGGACAGGGGCCCCAGCAGTACTTC.

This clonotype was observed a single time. The CDR3 bases are TGTGCCACCAGTGATTTAACAGGGCCTCAGCCCCAGCATTTT. Amino acid sequence: CATSDLTGPQPQHF. This chain uses TRBV24-1 with TRBJ1-5; TRBD1 is a possible D gene (6 bases). The CDR3 is 14 residues long. Trimming took 1 base from V and 6 from J, leaving 9 bases between them. CDR1 is KGHDR and CDR2 is SFDVKD in the germline V gene.

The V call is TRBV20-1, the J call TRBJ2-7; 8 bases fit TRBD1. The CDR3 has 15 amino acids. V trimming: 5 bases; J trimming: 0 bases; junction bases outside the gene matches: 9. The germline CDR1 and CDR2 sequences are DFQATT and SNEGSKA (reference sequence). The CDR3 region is CSAGGRDRSSYEQYF. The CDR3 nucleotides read TGCAGTGCTGGAGGCCGGGACAGGAGCTCCTACGAGCAGTACTTC.

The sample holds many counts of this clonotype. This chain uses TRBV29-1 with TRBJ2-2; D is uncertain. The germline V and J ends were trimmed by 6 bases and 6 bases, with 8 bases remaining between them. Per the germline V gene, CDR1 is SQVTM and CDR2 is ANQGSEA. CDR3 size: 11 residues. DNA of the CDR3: TGCAGCGTCGATGGGGCCGGGGAGCTGTTTTTT. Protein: CSVDGAGELFF.

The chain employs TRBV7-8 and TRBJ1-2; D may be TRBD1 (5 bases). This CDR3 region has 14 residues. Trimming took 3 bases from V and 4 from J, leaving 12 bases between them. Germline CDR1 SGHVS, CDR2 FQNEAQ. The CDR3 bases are TGTGCCAGCAGCTTGGCGGGGGACGTCTATGGCTACACCTTC. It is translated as CASSLAGDVYGYTF.

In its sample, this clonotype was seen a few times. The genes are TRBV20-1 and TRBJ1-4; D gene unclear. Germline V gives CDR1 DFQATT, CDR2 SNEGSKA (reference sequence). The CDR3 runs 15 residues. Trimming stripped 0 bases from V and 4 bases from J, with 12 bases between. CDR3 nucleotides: TGCAGTGCTAGAGATAGGCGGGATCTTAATGAAAAACTGTTTTTT. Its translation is CSARDRRDLNEKLFF.

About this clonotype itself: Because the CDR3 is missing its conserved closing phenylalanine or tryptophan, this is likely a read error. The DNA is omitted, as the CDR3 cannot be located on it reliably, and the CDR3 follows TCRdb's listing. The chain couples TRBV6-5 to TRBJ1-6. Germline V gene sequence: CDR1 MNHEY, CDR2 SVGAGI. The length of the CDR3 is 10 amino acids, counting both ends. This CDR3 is CASSYPTSNY.

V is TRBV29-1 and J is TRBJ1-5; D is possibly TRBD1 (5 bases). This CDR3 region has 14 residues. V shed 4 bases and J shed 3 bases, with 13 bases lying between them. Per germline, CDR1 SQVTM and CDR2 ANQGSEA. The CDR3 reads CSVGGGEVNQPQHF. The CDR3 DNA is TGCAGCGTTGGGGGGGGGGAGGTCAATCAGCCCCAGCATTTT.

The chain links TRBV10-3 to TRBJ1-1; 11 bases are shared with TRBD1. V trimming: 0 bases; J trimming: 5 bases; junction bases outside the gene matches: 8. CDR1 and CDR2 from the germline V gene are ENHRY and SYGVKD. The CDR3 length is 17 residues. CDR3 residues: CAISESGTGGMGTEAFF. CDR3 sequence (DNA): TGTGCCATCAGTGAGTCCGGGACAGGGGGGATGGGAACTGAAGCTTTCTTT.

For the CDR3, the DNA is TGTGCCACCAGTGATTCGTCAGGGGCTGCTTTCTTT. Amino acids: CATSDSSGAAFF. This chain uses TRBV24-1 with TRBJ1-1; a possible D gene is TRBD1 (6 bases). The germline CDR1 and CDR2 sequences are KGHDR and SFDVKD. Trimming took off 2 bases at V and 11 bases at J, with 11 bases between the two ends. CDR3 length: 12 residues.

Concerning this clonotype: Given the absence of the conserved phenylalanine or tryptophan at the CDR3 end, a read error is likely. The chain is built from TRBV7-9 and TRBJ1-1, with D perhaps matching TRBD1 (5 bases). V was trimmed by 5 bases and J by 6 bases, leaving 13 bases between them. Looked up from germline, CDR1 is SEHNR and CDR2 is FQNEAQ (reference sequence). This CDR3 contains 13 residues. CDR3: CASSPPGLAEAFL. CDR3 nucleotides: TGTGCCAGCAGCCCCCCAGGGTTGGCTGAAGCTTTCCTT.

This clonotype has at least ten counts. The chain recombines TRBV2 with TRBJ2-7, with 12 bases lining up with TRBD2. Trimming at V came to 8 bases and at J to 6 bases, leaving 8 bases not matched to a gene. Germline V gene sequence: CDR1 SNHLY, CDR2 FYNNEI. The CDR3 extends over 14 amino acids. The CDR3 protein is CASFRTSGTAEQYF. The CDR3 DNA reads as TGTGCCAGCTTTAGGACTAGCGGGACCGCCGAGCAGTACTTC.

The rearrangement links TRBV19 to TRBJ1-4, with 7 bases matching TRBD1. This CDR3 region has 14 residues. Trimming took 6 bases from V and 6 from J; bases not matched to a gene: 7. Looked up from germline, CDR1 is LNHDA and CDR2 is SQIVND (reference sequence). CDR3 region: CASSTDREYEKLFF. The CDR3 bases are TGTGCCAGTAGCACCGACAGGGAATATGAAAAACTGTTTTTT.

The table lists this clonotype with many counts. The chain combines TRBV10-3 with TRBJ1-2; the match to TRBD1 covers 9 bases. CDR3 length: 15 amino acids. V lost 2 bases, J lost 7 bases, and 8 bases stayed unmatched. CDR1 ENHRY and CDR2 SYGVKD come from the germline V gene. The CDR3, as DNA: TGTGCCATCAGTGAGGCGGGGACAGGGATAGGTGGCTACACCTTC. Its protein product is CAISEAGTGIGGYTF.

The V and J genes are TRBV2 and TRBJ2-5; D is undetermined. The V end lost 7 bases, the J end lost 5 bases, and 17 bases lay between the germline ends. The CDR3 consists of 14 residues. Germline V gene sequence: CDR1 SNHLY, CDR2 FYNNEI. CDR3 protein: CASTQRRVRETQYF. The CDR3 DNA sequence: TGTGCCAGCACCCAAAGAAGGGTTAGGGAGACCCAGTACTTC. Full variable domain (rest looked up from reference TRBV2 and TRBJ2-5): EPEVTQTPSHQVTQMGQEVILRCVPISNHLYFYWYRQILGQKVEFLVSFYNNEISEKSEIFDDQFSVERPDGSNFTLKIRSTKLEDSAMYFCASTQRRVRETQYFGPGTRLLVL.

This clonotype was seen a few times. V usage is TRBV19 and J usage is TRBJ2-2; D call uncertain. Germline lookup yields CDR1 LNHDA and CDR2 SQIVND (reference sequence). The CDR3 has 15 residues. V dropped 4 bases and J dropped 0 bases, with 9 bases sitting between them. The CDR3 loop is CASSTPGTNTGELFF. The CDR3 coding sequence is TGTGCCAGTAGTACTCCAGGCACGAACACCGGGGAGCTGTTTTTT.

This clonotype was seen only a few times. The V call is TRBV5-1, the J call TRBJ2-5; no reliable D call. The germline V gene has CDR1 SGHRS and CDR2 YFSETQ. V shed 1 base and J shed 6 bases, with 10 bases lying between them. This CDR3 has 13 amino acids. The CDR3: CASSLMREKTQYF. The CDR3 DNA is TGCGCCAGCAGCTTGATGCGAGAAAAGACCCAGTACTTC.

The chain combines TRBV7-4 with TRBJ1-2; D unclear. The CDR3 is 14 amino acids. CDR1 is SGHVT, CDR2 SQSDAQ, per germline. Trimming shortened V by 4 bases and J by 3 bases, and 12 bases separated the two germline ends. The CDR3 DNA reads TGTGCCAGCAGCTCGTCCGGTTCTGACTATGGCTACACCTTC. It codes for CASSSSGSDYGYTF. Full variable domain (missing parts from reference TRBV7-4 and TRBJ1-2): GAGVSQSPRYKVAKRGRDVALRCDSISGHVTLYWYRQTLGQGSEVLTYSQSDAQRDKSGRPSGRFSAERPERSVSTLKIQRTEQGDSAVYLCASSSSGSDYGYTFGSGTRLTVV.

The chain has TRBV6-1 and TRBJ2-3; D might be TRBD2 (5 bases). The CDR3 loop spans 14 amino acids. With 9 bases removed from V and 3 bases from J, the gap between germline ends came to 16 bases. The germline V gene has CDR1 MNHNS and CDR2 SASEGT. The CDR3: CASKAALGTDTQYF. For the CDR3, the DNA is TGTGCCAGTAAAGCGGCGCTCGGGACAGATACGCAGTATTTT.

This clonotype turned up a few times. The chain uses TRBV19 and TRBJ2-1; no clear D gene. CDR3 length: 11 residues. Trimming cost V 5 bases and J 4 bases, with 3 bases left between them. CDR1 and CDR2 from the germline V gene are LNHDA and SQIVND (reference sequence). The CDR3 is CASSAYNEQFF. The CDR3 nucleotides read TGTGCCAGTAGTGCATACAATGAGCAGTTCTTC.

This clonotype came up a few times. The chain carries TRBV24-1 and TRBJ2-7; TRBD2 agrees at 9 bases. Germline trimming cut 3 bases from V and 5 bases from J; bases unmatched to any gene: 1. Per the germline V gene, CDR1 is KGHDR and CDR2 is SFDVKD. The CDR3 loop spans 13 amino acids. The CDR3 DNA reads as TGTGCCACCAGTGATCGACTAGCGGACGAGCAGTACTTC. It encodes CATSDRLADEQYF.

In nucleotides, the CDR3 is TGCGCCAGCAGCCAGCTAGACAACTATGGCTACACCTTC. Its protein product is CASSQLDNYGYTF. The rearrangement uses TRBV4-1 and TRBJ1-2; D ambiguous. Trimming left V 3 bases short and J 2 bases short, with 7 bases between. The germline gives CDR1 MGHRA, CDR2 YSYEKL. The CDR3 spans 13 residues.

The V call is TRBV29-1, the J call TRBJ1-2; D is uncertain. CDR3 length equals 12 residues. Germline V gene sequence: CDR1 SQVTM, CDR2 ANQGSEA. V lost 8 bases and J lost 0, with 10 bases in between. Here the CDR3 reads CSLPGANYGYTF. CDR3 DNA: TGCAGCTTACCCGGTGCTAACTATGGCTACACCTTC.

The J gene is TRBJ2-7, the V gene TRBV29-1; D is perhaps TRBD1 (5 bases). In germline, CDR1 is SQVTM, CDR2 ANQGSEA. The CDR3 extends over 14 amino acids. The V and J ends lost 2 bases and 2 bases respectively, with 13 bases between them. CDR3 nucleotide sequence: TGCAGCGTTGAATCTTTAGACAGTACCTACGAGCAGTACTTC. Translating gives CSVESLDSTYEQYF.

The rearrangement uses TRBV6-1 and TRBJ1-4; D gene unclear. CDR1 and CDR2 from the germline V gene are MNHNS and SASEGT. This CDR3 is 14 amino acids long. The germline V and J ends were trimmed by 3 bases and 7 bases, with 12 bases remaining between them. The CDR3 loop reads CASSDRFQREKLFF. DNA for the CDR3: TGTGCCAGCAGTGACCGGTTTCAACGTGAAAAACTGTTTTTT.